The clone carrying this TCR beta chain was detected only a few times. The read stops 3 residues short of the end of the CDR3; the missing end is completed from the germline J gene. The data were obtained in a study of T cell clonality in common variable immunodeficiency. Sequencing input was equivalent genomic DNA from CVID and controls. TCRdb keeps only in-frame clones here, not all; method: immunoSEQ multiplex PCR. Captured here are 30,000 to 40,000 clones, none seen once; the top ten comprise about 9.9%. The CDR3 is made up of 13 amino acids. Germline V lookup: CDR1 SGHVS, CDR2 FNYEAQ. Blood samples were heparinized, about 5 to 9 ml per donor.

This receptor was taken from a person between 18 and 69 years old in good health. The chain is built from TRBV7-6 and TRBJ2-3, with TRBD2 matching 10 bases. Sequenced material: peripheral blood mononuclear cells. CDR3 in amino acids: CASSLESGRAQYF. CDR3 DNA, as far as it was read: TGTGCCAGCAGCTTAGAGAGCGGGAGGGCG. The whole variable domain, filled in from reference TRBV7-6 and TRBJ2-3, reads GAGVSQSPRYKVTKRGQDVALRCDPISGHVSLYWYRQALGQGPEFLTYFNYEAQQDKSGLPNDRFSAERPEGSISTLTIQRTEQRDSAMYRCASSLESGRAQYFGPGTRLTVL.